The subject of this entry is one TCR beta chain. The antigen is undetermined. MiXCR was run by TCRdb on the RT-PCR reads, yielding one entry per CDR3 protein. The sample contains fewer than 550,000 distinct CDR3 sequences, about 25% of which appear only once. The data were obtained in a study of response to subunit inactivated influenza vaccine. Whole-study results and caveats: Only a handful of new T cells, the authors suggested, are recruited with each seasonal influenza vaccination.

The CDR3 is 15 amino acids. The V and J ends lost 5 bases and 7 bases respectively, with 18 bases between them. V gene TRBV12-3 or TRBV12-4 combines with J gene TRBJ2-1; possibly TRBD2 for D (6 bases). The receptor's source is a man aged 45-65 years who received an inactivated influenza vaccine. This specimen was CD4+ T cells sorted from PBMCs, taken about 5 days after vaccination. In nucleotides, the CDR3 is TGTGCCAGCAGTCTTAGGACAAGGGGAGGAAATGAGCAGTTCTTC. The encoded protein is CASSLRTRGGNEQFF.